This record covers a single T cell receptor beta chain. What it recognizes is unknown. The data are from a study of cytomegalovirus exposure and HLA in healthy donors. Whole-study context: About 85 million unique TCRs from HLA-typed donors were held in an early release of data.

The primer mix had 60 Vbeta and 13 Jbeta primers. Some clones are missing from TCRdb's copy, which holds only in-frame ones; the method was immunoSEQ multiplex PCR. There are approximately 110,000 clones in the sample; about three quarters occur only once, and approximately 5.1% lies in the top ten. Germline CDR1 reads SGHNT; CDR2 reads YYREEE (reference sequence). The CDR3 loop spans 17 amino acids. Trimming cost V 3 bases and J 0 bases; bases outside gene matches: 5. Findings and limits, study-wide: Presence/absence analyses assumed roughly uniform sequencing depth across donors, which may not hold.

This clonotype was obtained from a male donor in good health and CMV-seronegative. The gene calls are TRBV5-4 and TRBJ2-1, with TRBD2 matching over 11 bases. The specimen was PBMCs. CDR3 sequence reads: CASSSTSGTYSYNEQFF. CDR3 DNA sequence: TGTGCCAGCAGCTCGACTAGCGGGACCTACTCCTACAATGAGCAGTTCTTC. The complete variable domain, with remaining parts taken from reference TRBV5-4 and TRBJ2-1, reads ETGVTQSPTHLIKTRGQQVTLRCSSQSGHNTVSWYQQALGQGPQFIFQYYREEENGRGNFPPRFSGLQFPNYSSELNVNALELDDSALYLCASSSTSGTYSYNEQFFGPGTRLTVL.